These T cell receptor beta chains were read from a single sample in a study of blood T cell repertoires in COVID-19. Produced via immunoSEQ multiplex PCR; TCRdb's table is partial and in-frame only. Seen here are 83,000 or so clones, about 88% observed once, and the top ten hold 8%. The source material was peripheral blood. Receptors originate from a man at least 80 years old with active or convalescent COVID-19. The CDR3 runs from the conserved cysteine through the conserved F or W. The D gene is left open where the match is weak. Clone size is stated in some rows and not others, as once, few, many or a class when expanded.

V gene,clone size,J gene,D gene,CDR3 protein,CDR3 DNA
TRBV28,few,TRBJ1-2,TRBD1,CASSGQGVGYTF,TGTGCCAGCAGCGGACAGGGGGTTGGCTACACCTTC
TRBV6-1,-,TRBJ1-5,-,CASSEQGAGPQHF,TGTGCCAGCAGTGAGCAGGGTGCAGGGCCCCAGCATTTT
TRBV5-8,few,TRBJ1-5,-,CASSLVQGGGPQHF,TGTGCCAGCAGCTTGGTTCAGGGTGGTGGGCCCCAGCATTTT
TRBV5-6,-,TRBJ1-1,TRBD1,CASSTGQGTNTEAFF,TGTGCCAGCAGCACAGGACAGGGGACGAACACTGAAGCTTTCTTT
TRBV3-1/TRBV3-2,-,TRBJ2-1,-,CASSQGPGFFFF,TGTGCCAGCAGCCAGGGCCCGGGGTTCTTTTTCTTC
TRBV4-2,-,TRBJ2-5,-,CASSQEEGRETQYF,TGTGCCAGCAGCCAAGAGGAGGGTAGAGAGACCCAGTACTTC
TRBV27,-,TRBJ1-5,TRBD1,CASSLFGQGRRNQPQHF,TGTGCCAGCAGTTTATTCGGACAGGGAAGAAGGAATCAGCCCCAGCATTTT
TRBV3-1/TRBV3-2,-,TRBJ2-3,-,CASSQATGDTQYF,TGTGCCAGCAGCCAAGCCACAGGAGATACGCAGTATTTT
TRBV28,-,TRBJ1-2,-,CASSRLLERVMGIGYTF,TGTGCCAGCAGTCGCCTCCTAGAGCGGGTCATGGGAATTGGCTACACCTTC
TRBV6-4,few,TRBJ2-1,-,CASSDSRMPSEQFF,TGTGCCAGCAGTGACTCGCGCATGCCTAGTGAGCAGTTCTTC
TRBV7-9,-,TRBJ1-2,-,CASSSERANYGYTF,TGTGCCAGCAGCTCTGAGAGGGCTAACTATGGCTACACCTTC
TRBV9,-,TRBJ2-3,TRBD2,CASSMGTSGNRRLTDTQYF,TGTGCCAGCAGCATGGGGACTAGCGGGAACAGGAGGCTCACAGATACGCAGTATTTT
TRBV29-1,-,TRBJ1-1,TRBD1,CSVEVQGQVNTEAFF,TGCAGCGTTGAAGTACAGGGACAGGTGAACACTGAAGCTTTCTTT
TRBV20-1,few,TRBJ2-3,-,CSASAGAHSTDTQYF,TGCAGTGCTAGTGCAGGGGCTCATAGCACAGATACGCAGTATTTT
TRBV28,-,TRBJ1-5,TRBD1,CASSFLVGRQGYNQPQHF,TGTGCCAGCAGTTTTCTCGTCGGTCGACAGGGATACAATCAGCCCCAGCATTTT
TRBV5-1,-,TRBJ1-1,-,CASSHSGNMNTEAFF,TGCGCCAGCAGCCACTCAGGGAATATGAACACTGAAGCTTTCTTT
TRBV19,-,TRBJ2-5,-,CASSNPGRETQYF,TGTGCCAGTAGTAACCCGGGAAGGGAGACCCAGTACTTC
TRBV4-2,-,TRBJ1-5,-,CASSPGGGYNQPQHF,TGTGCCAGCAGCCCGGGCGGAGGGTACAATCAGCCCCAGCATTTT
TRBV3-1/TRBV3-2,-,TRBJ2-5,-,CASSQKAGRGAKETQYF,TGTGCCAGCAGCCAAAAGGCCGGTCGGGGGGCTAAAGAGACCCAGTACTTC
TRBV5-6,-,TRBJ1-6,TRBD1,CASSHRRDRGSSYNSPLHF,TGTGCCAGCAGCCATCGCCGGGACAGGGGGAGCTCCTATAATTCACCCCTCCACTTT
TRBV3-1/TRBV3-2,-,TRBJ1-6,-,CASSQESRGGDSPLHF,TGTGCCAGCAGCCAAGAGTCCAGAGGGGGTGATTCACCCCTCCACTTT
TRBV21-1,-,TRBJ1-5,-,CAGEQGWRQPQHF,TGTGCCGGCGAACAGGGGTGGCGACAGCCCCAGCATTTT
TRBV25-1,-,TRBJ1-3,-,CASSAQGVWNTIYF,TGTGCCAGCAGTGCCCAGGGCGTCTGGAACACCATATATTTT
TRBV20-1,-,TRBJ2-2,TRBD2,CSASFGRANTGELFF,TGCAGTGCTAGTTTCGGGAGGGCCAACACCGGGGAGCTGTTTTTT
TRBV28,-,TRBJ2-2,TRBD1,CASSFWTGNTGELFF,TGTGCCAGCAGTTTCTGGACAGGAAACACCGGGGAGCTGTTTTTT
TRBV4-1,-,TRBJ2-5,-,CASSQTINRVRQETQYF,TGCGCCAGCAGCCAAACCATTAACAGGGTCCGACAAGAGACCCAGTACTTC
TRBV19,-,TRBJ2-1,-,CASSIGGHEQFF,TGTGCCAGTAGTATAGGGGGCCATGAGCAGTTCTTC
TRBV7-2,-,TRBJ2-1,TRBD1,CASSYDRGPYNEQFF,TGTGCCAGCAGCTATGACAGGGGCCCCTACAATGAGCAGTTCTTC
TRBV20-1,-,TRBJ1-2,-,CSPKRDYGYTF,TGCAGCCCCAAACGGGACTATGGCTACACCTTC
TRBV6-5,-,TRBJ1-3,TRBD1,CAIGMTGDRNTIYF,TGTGCCATCGGGATGACAGGGGACCGAAACACCATATATTTT
TRBV6-6,-,TRBJ1-5,TRBD1,CASSRMGQGENQPQHF,TGTGCCAGCAGTAGAATGGGACAGGGGGAAAATCAGCCCCAGCATTTT
TRBV29-1,-,TRBJ1-4,-,CSDVRPTRGYEKLFF,TGCAGCGACGTGAGGCCTACAAGGGGCTATGAAAAACTGTTTTTT
TRBV18,-,TRBJ2-1,TRBD2,CASSPRTSGYNEQFF,TGTGCCAGCTCACCTCGAACTAGCGGCTACAATGAGCAGTTCTTC
TRBV28,few,TRBJ1-1,TRBD1,CASSKDRVGAFF,TGTGCCAGCAGTAAAGACAGGGTTGGAGCTTTCTTT
TRBV3-1/TRBV3-2,-,TRBJ2-3,-,CASSQLADTSTDTQYF,TGTGCCAGCAGCCAATTGGCCGATACAAGCACAGATACGCAGTATTTT
TRBV5-6,-,TRBJ1-1,TRBD1,CASSPGTGRTHTEAFF,TGTGCCAGCAGCCCTGGGACAGGGAGAACCCACACTGAAGCTTTCTTT
TRBV3-1/TRBV3-2,-,TRBJ1-4,TRBD1,CASSQGAGGYEKLFF,TGTGCCAGCAGCCAAGGGGCAGGGGGTTATGAAAAACTGTTTTTT
TRBV11-2,few,TRBJ2-1,-,CASSQNRAGSYNEQFF,TGTGCCAGCAGCCAGAATCGAGCGGGCTCCTACAATGAGCAGTTCTTC
TRBV5-1,-,TRBJ2-3,-,CASSRRAASDTQYF,TGCGCCAGCAGCCGGAGGGCAGCCTCAGATACGCAGTATTTT
TRBV12-5,-,TRBJ2-1,TRBD2,CASGGSSYNEQFF,TGTGCTAGCGGGGGGAGCTCCTACAATGAGCAGTTCTTC
TRBV5-1,-,TRBJ2-2,TRBD1,CASSQTGANTGELFF,TGCGCCAGCAGTCAGACAGGGGCGAACACCGGGGAGCTGTTTTTT
TRBV6-5,-,TRBJ1-6,-,CASSRDKPSPLHF,TGTGCCAGCAGCCGGGACAAACCCTCACCCCTCCACTTT
TRBV6-1,-,TRBJ1-6,-,CASSVDRTNSPLHF,TGTGCCAGCAGTGTGGACAGAACAAATTCACCCCTCCACTTT
TRBV6-5,-,TRBJ1-4,TRBD1,CASTHRGPGEKLFF,TGTGCCAGCACCCACAGGGGGCCGGGTGAAAAACTGTTTTTT
TRBV18,-,TRBJ1-1,-,CASSPRKTEIMNTEAFF,TGTGCCAGCTCACCGAGAAAAACAGAGATAATGAACACTGAAGCTTTCTTT
TRBV14,-,TRBJ2-4,TRBD2,CASSQDGRVGKNIQYF,TGTGCCAGCAGCCAAGACGGGAGGGTCGGCAAAAACATTCAGTACTTC
TRBV28,-,TRBJ1-4,-,CASSPHTATNEKLFF,TGTGCCAGCAGTCCGCACACAGCAACTAATGAAAAACTGTTTTTT
TRBV28,-,TRBJ1-6,-,CASSLSGFPLHF,TGTGCCAGCAGTTTATCAGGGTTCCCCCTCCACTTT
TRBV5-1,-,TRBJ1-6,TRBD1,CASSHGQENSPLHF,TGCGCCAGCAGCCATGGACAGGAGAATTCACCCCTCCACTTT
TRBV5-5,-,TRBJ1-6,TRBD1,CASSWTGVGSPLHF,TGTGCCAGCAGCTGGACAGGGGTTGGCTCACCCCTCCACTTT
TRBV7-9,-,TRBJ2-5,-,CASREQDRETQYF,TGTGCCAGCAGAGAACAGGACAGAGAGACCCAGTACTTC
TRBV2,-,TRBJ1-4,TRBD1,CASSTRGQGFRKLFF,TGTGCCAGCAGTACTAGGGGACAGGGGTTTCGAAAACTGTTTTTT
TRBV6-1,-,TRBJ1-2,TRBD1,CASSESGTAHYGYTF,TGTGCCAGCAGTGAATCGGGGACAGCTCACTATGGCTACACCTTC
TRBV19,-,TRBJ2-2,-,CASQPQGQKNTGELFF,TGTGCCAGCCAGCCCCAGGGGCAAAAGAACACCGGGGAGCTGTTTTTT
TRBV12-3/TRBV12-4,-,TRBJ1-2,-,CASSPDRGYGYTF,TGTGCCAGCAGCCCGGACCGGGGCTATGGCTACACCTTC
TRBV10-3,-,TRBJ1-1,-,CATPPVNTEAFF,TGTGCCACACCGCCAGTGAACACTGAAGCTTTCTTT
TRBV28,once,TRBJ1-1,-,CASSFSGGGNTEAFF,TGTGCCAGCAGTTTTTCCGGCGGGGGTAACACTGAAGCTTTCTTT
TRBV11-2,once,TRBJ1-1,-,CASSLEAVNTEAFF,TGTGCCAGCAGCTTAGAGGCCGTGAACACTGAAGCTTTCTTT
TRBV7-9,few,TRBJ1-1,-,CASSPRGQLMNTEAFF,TGTGCCAGCAGCCCCCGGGGACAACTCATGAACACTGAAGCTTTCTTT
TRBV2,-,TRBJ2-3,TRBD1,CASSELRARGPIFTDTQYF,TGTGCCAGCAGTGAATTGCGGGCCAGGGGGCCCATCTTCACAGATACGCAGTATTTT